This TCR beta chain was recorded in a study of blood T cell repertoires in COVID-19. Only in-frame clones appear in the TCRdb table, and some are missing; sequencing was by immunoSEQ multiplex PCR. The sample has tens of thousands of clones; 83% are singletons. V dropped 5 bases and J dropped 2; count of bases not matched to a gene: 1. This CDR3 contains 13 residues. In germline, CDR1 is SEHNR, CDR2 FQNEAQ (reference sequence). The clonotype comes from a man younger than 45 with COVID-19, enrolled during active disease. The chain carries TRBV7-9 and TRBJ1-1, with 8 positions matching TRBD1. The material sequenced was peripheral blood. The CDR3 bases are TGTGCCAGCAGCGGACAGGGTAACACTGAAGCTTTCTTT. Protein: CASSGQGNTEAFF.